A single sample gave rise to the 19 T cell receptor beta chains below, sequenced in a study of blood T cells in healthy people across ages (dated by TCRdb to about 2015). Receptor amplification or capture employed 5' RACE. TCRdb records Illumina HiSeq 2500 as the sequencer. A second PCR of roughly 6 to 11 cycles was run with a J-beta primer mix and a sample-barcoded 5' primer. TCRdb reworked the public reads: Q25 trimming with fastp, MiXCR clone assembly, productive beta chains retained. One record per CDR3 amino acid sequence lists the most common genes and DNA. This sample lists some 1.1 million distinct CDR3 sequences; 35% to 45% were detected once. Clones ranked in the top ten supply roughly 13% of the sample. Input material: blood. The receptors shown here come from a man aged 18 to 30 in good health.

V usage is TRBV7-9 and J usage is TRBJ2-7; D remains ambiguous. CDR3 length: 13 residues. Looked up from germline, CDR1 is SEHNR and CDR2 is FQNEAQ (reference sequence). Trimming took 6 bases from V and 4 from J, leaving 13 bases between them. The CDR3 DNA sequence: TGTGCCAGCAGTACCAGTACAGCGTACGAGCAGTACTTC. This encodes CASSTSTAYEQYF.

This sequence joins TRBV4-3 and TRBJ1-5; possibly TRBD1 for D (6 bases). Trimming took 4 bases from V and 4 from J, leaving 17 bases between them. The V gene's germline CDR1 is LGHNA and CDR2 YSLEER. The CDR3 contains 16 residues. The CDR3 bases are TGCGCCAGCAGCCCCCATTACAGGGACCGAAATCAGCCCCAGCATTTT. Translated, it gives CASSPHYRDRNQPQHF.

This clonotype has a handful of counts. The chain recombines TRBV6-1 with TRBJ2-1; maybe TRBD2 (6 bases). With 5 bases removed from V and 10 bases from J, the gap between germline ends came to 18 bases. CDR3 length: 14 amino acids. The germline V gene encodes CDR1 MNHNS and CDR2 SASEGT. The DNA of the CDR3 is TGTGCCAGCAGTCCGCCTATTGGAGGGTTCGAGCAGTTCTTC. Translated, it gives CASSPPIGGFEQFF.

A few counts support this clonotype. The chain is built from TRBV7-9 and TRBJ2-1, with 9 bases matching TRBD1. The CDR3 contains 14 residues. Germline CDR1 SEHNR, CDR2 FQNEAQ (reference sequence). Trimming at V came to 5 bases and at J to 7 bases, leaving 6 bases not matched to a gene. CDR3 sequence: CASSLRGTGNEQFF. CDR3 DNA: TGTGCCAGCAGCCTAAGGGGGACAGGGAATGAGCAGTTCTTC. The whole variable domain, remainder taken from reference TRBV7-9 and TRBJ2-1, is DTGVSQNPRHKITKRGQNVTFRCDPISEHNRLYWYRQTLGQGPEFLTYFQNEAQLEKSRLLSDRFSAERPKGSFSTLEIQRTEQGDSAMYLCASSLRGTGNEQFFGPGTRLTVL.

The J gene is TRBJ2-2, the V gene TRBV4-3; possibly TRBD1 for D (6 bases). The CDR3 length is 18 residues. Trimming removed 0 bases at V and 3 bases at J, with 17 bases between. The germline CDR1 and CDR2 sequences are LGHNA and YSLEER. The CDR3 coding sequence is TGCGCCAGCAGCCAAGATATCAGGGGCCAGACACACACCGGGGAGCTGTTTTTT. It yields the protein CASSQDIRGQTHTGELFF.

The CDR3 DNA reads as TGTGCCAGCAGAGGAGGTACCTTCTGCACCTTC. Its translation is CASRGGTFCTF. The chain employs TRBV2 and TRBJ1-2; D unresolved. The CDR3 length is 11 residues. With 6 bases removed from V and 13 bases from J, the gap between germline ends came to 15 bases. Germline lookup yields CDR1 SNHLY and CDR2 FYNNEI.

In nucleotides, the CDR3 is TGTGCCAGCATGTCATCTAGCTACACTGAAGCTTTCTTT. It encodes CASMSSSYTEAFF. This sequence joins TRBV6-6 and TRBJ1-1; D gene unclear. The germline V gene encodes CDR1 MNHNY and CDR2 SVGAGI (reference sequence). The CDR3 covers 13 residues. V was shortened by 7 bases and J by 3 bases, with 12 bases between the two germline ends.

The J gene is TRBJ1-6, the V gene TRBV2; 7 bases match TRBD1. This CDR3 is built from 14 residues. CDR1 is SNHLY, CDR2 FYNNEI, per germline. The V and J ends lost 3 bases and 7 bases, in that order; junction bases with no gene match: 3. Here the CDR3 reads CASSDEGANSPLHF. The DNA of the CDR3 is TGTGCCAGCAGTGATGAGGGGGCAAATTCACCCCTCCACTTT.

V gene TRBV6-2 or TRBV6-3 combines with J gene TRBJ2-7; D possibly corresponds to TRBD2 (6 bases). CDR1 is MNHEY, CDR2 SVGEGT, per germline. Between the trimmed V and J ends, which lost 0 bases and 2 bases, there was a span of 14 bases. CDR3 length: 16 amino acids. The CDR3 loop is CASSYSGGVIPYEQYF. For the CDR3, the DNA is TGTGCCAGCAGTTACTCAGGCGGGGTGATACCCTACGAGCAGTACTTC.

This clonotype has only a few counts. This CDR3 is CASSQVYYSNQPQHF. The CDR3 DNA sequence: TGCGCCAGCAGCCAGGTCTATTATAGCAATCAGCCCCAGCATTTT. This chain connects TRBV4-3 to TRBJ1-5; D is uncertain. The CDR3 contains 15 residues. With 3 bases removed from V and 0 bases from J, the gap between germline ends came to 9 bases. Per germline, CDR1 LGHNA and CDR2 YSLEER.

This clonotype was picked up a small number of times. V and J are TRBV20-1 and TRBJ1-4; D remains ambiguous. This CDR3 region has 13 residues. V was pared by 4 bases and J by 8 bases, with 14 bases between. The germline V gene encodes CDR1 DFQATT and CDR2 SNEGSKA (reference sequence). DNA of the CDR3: TGCAGTGCTAAGGGCAGGCTCGGGGAAAAACTGTTTTTT. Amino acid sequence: CSAKGRLGEKLFF.

CDR3 sequence reads: CASGNTGTSTDTQYF. In DNA form, the CDR3 reads TGTGCCAGTGGAAATACAGGGACTAGCACAGATACGCAGTATTTT. This chain uses TRBV19 with TRBJ2-3, with D tentatively TRBD1 or TRBD2 (6 bases each). V lost 8 bases and J 0 bases, leaving 15 bases between the germline ends. CDR1 and CDR2 (germline): LNHDA, SQIVND (reference sequence). The CDR3 has 15 residues.

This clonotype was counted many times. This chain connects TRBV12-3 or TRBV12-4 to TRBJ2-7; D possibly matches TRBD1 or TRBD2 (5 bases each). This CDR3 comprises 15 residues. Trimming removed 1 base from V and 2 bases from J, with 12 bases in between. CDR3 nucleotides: TGTGCCAGCAGTTTAGGTAGGGGTAGCGCCTACGAGCAGTACTTC. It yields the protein CASSLGRGSAYEQYF.

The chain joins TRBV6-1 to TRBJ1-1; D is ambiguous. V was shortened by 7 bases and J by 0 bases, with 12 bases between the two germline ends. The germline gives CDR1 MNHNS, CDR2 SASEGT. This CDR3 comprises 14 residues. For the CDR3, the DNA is TGTGCCAGCATGGTAGACCATTTGAACACTGAAGCTTTCTTT. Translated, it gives CASMVDHLNTEAFF.

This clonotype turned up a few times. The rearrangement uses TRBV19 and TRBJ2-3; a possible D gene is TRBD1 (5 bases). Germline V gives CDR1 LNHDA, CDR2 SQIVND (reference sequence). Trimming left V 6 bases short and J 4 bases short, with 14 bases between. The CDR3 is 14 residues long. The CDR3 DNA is TGTGCCAGTAGGGGGCCGATGTCGGCAGATACGCAGTATTTT. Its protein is CASRGPMSADTQYF. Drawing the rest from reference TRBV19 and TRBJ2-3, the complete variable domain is DGGITQSPKYLFRKEGQNVTLSCEQNLNHDAMYWYRQDPGQGLRLIYYSQIVNDFQKGDIAEGYSVSREKKESFPLTVTSAQKNPTAFYLCASRGPMSADTQYFGPGTRLTVL.

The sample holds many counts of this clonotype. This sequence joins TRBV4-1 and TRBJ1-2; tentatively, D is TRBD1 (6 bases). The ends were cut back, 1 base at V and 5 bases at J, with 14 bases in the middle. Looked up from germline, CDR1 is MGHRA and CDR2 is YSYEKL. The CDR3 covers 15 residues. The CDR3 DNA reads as TGCGCCAGCAGCCAAGTTCCAGGGGCGGTTTATGGCTACACCTTC. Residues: CASSQVPGAVYGYTF.

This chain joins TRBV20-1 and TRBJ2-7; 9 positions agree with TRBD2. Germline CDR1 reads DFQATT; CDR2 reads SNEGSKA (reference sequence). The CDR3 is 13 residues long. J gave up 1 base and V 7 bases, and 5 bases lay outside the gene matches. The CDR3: CSVRAGGSYEQYF. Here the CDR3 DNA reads TGCAGTGTTCGAGCGGGGGGATCCTACGAGCAGTACTTC.

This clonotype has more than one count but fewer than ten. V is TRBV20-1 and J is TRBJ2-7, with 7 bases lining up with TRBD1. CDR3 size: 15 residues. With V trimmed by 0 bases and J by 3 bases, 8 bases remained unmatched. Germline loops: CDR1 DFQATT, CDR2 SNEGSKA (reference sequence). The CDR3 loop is CSARDTGQSYYEQYF. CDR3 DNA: TGCAGTGCTAGAGATACGGGACAGAGCTACTACGAGCAGTACTTC.

CDR3 sequence reads: CSAETDRVYEQYF. The CDR3 DNA is TGCAGTGCTGAGACGGACAGGGTTTACGAGCAGTACTTC. The chain uses TRBV20-1 and TRBJ2-7; 8 bases are a match to TRBD1. This CDR3 contains 13 residues. CDR1 is DFQATT and CDR2 is SNEGSKA in the germline V gene (reference sequence). The V gene end was trimmed by 5 bases and the J gene end by 4 bases; junction bases not matched to a gene: 7.